This T cell receptor (beta chain) comes out of a study of blood T cell repertoires in COVID-19. This clone has only a few counts. The table came from immunoSEQ multiplex PCR; TCRdb's copy has only in-frame clones and leaves some out. Of approximately 200,000 clones listed, roughly nine tenths were seen once; the top ten hold 9.5% to 14%. Two negative PCRs, clearance, or symptom resolution were required of recovered Cohort 3 donors. The sequence came from a man aged 25 to 40 who had recovered from COVID-19. The sample consisted of PBMCs or T cells enriched from blood (not recorded which).

This CDR3 is CASSLVANMKPQHF. The CDR3 DNA reads TGTGCCAGCAGTTTAGTGGCCAATATGAAGCCCCAGCATTTT. The chain has TRBV28 and TRBJ1-5; D call uncertain. The CDR3 length is 14 residues. The V end was cut by 2 bases, the J end by 8 bases, with 13 bases between. Germline V CDR1 and CDR2: MDHEN, SYDVKM.